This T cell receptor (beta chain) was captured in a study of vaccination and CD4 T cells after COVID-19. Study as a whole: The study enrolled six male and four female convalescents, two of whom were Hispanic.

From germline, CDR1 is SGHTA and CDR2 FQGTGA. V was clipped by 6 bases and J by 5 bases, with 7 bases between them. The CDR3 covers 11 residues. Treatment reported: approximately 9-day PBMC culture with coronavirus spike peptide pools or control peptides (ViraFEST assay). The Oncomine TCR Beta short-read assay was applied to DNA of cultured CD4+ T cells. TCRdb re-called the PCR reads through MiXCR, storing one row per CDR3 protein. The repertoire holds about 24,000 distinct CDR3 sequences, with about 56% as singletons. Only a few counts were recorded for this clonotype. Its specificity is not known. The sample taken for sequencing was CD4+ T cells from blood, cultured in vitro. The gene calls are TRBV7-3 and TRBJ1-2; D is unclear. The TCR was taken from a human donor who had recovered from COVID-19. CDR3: CASSRGYGYTF. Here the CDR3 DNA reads TGTGCCAGCAGTCGAGGGTATGGCTACACCTTC.